This T cell receptor (beta chain) is from a study of CD4 and CD8 cells across lung adenocarcinoma regions. In its sample, this clonotype is medium-sized (0.01 to 0.1%). Germline V gene lookup returns CDR1 MNHNS and CDR2 SASEGT. The CDR3 runs 16 residues. Losses at the gene ends were 1 base for V and 4 bases for J; bases not matched to a gene: 6. TCRdb re-called the PCR reads with MiXCR, one entry per CDR3 protein. Among 3,000 to 3,500 distinct CDR3 sequences listed, about 60% were seen once. Localized lung adenocarcinoma, a non-small cell lung cancer, affected the donors. The sample comprised CD8+ T cells from the margin of a lung tumor. This TCR was sampled from a female donor with lung adenocarcinoma. The CD4 and CD8 labels of this study may be unreliable. This chain uses TRBV6-1 with TRBJ2-3; the match to TRBD1 covers 9 bases. The CDR3 protein is CASSEDGGQGSDTQYF. CDR3 bases: TGTGCCAGCAGTGAAGATGGGGGACAGGGATCAGATACGCAGTATTTT.